This TCR beta chain emerged from a study of patients and donors after allogeneic stem cell transplantation (dated by TCRdb to between 2020 and 2021). Library creation used RT-PCR. Sequencing relied on a NextSeq 550. TCRdb ran its own pipeline on the public reads, namely fastp trimming at Q25 and MiXCR clone calling, and kept in-frame beta chains. Entries that share a CDR3 protein sequence are merged under the most common genes and DNA. Present in this sample are about a million distinct CDR3 sequences, about a sixth of which were seen just once. Around 6% of the sample rests with the top ten. Between the V and J ends, shortened by 5 bases and 6 bases respectively, the junction contains 13 bases. The CDR1 and CDR2 encoded by the germline V gene (reference sequence) are SEHNR and FQNEAQ. Counted from cysteine to phenylalanine, this CDR3 has 13 amino acids. Just CDR3 DNA is preserved here, 39 bases in frame from base 1.

This clonotype was observed a few times. It lacks a known antigen. No base quality values were provided; no much bigger clone lies one nucleotide off. Recombination connected TRBV7-9 to TRBJ1-2; TRBD1 could be the D gene, as 6 bases match. Sequencing was carried out using blood, either unsorted or a sorted T cell fraction (not recorded which). This clonotype was obtained from a human donor who was either an allogeneic HSCT recipient or a stem cell or donor lymphocyte infusion donor (not recorded which). It is not recorded whose cells these are; they may come from a transplant donor. The CDR3 in this case is CASSTRDKDGYTF. The sequenced DNA is TGTGCCAGCAGCACCCGGGACAAAGATGGCTACACCTTC.